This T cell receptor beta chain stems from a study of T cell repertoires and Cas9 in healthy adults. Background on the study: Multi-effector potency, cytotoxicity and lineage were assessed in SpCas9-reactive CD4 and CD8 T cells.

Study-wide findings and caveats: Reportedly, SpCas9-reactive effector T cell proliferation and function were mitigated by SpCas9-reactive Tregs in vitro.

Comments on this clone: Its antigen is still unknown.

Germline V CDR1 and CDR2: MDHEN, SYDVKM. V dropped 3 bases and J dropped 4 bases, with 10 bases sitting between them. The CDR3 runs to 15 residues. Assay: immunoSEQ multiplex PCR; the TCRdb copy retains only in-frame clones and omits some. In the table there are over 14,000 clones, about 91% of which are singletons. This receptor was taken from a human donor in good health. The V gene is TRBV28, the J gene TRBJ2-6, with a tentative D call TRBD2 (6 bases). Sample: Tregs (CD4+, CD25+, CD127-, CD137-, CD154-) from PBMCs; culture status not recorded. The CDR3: CASSLGGAGANVLTF. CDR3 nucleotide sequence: TGTGCCAGCAGTTTGGGGGGAGCCGGGGCCAACGTCCTGACTTTC.